This TCR beta chain was profiled in a study of blood T cell repertoires in COVID-19. Across the study: Sites in the United States, Italy and Spain provided acute and convalescent COVID-19 samples.

Under the authors' procedure: Estimated nucleated cell counts came from reference gene primer amplification. Sequencing used immunoSEQ multiplex PCR; TCRdb keeps in-frame clones, though not all of them. The V and J calls and clone size were taken over from that table, and D and trimming were inferred from the DNA. The table shows under 500,000 clones, with about 85% occurring only once. The CDR3 runs 14 residues. V shed 4 bases, J shed 7 bases, and the junction held 7 bases outside the gene matches. The germline CDR1 and CDR2 sequences are MGHRA and YSYEKL. Participants' reported clinical history set cohort assignment.

Sequenced input: PBMCs or T cells enriched from blood (not recorded which). The clonotype originates from a woman younger than 35 with acute COVID-19. The J gene is TRBJ2-7, the V gene TRBV4-1; 10 bases are a match to TRBD1. CDR3 region: CASSRGQGGREQYF. CDR3 nucleotides: TGCGCCAGCAGCCGAGGACAGGGGGGTCGGGAGCAGTACTTC.